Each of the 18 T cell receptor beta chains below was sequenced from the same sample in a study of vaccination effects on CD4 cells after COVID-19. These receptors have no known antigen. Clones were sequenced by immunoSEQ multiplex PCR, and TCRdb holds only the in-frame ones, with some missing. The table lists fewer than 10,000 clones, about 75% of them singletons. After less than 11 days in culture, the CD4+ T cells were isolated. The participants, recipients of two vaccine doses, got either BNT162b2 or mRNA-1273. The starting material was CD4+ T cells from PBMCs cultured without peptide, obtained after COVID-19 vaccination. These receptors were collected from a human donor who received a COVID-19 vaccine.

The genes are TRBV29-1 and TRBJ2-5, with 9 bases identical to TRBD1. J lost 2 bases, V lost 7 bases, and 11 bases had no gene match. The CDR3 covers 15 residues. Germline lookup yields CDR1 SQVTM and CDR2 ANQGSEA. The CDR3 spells CSGRTGVNYQETQYF. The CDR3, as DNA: TGCAGCGGAAGGACAGGGGTTAATTATCAAGAGACCCAGTACTTC. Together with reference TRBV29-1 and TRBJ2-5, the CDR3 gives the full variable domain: SAVISQKPSRDICQRGTSLTIQCQVDSQVTMMFWYRQQPGQSLTLIATANQGSEATYESGFVIDKFPISRPNLTFSTLTVSNMSPEDSSIYLCSGRTGVNYQETQYFGPGTRLLVL.

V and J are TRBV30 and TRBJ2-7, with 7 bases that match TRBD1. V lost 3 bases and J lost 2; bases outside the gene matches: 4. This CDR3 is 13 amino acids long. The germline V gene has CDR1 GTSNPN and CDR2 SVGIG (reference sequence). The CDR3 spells CAWRPTGAYEQYF. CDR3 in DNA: TGTGCCTGGAGACCTACAGGGGCCTACGAGCAGTACTTC.

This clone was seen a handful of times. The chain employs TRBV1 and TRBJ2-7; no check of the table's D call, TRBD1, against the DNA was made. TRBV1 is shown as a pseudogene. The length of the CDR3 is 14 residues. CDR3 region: CTSGACDRAYEQYF. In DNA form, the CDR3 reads TGCACCAGCGGCGCTTGTGACAGGGCCTACGAGCAGTACTTC.

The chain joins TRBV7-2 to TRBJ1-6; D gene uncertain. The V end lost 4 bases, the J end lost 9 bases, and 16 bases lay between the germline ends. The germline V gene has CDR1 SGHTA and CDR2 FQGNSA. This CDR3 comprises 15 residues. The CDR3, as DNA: TGTGCCAGCAGCTCTGAGTATAAGGGAGGTTCACCCCTCCACTTT. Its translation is CASSSEYKGGSPLHF.

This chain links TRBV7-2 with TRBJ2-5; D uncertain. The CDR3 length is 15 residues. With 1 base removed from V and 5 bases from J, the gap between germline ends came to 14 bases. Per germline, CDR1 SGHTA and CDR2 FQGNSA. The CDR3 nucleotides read TGTGCCAGCAGCTTAGTCCGCCCGCCGGCGGAGACCCAGTACTTC. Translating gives CASSLVRPPAETQYF. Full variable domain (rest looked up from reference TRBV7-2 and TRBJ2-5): GAGVSQSPSNKVTEKGKDVELRCDPISGHTALYWYRQSLGQGLEFLIYFQGNSAPDKSGLPSDRFSAERTGGSVSTLTIQRTQQEDSAVYLCASSLVRPPAETQYFGPGTRLLVL.

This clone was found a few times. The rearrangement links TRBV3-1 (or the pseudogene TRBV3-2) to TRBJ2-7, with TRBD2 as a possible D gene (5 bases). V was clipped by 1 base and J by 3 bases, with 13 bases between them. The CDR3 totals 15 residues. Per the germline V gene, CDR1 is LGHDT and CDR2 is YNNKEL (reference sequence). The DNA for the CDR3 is TGTGCCAGCAGCCAAGCGGCTGCTAGCAGCTACGAGCAGTACTTC. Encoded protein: CASSQAAASSYEQYF.

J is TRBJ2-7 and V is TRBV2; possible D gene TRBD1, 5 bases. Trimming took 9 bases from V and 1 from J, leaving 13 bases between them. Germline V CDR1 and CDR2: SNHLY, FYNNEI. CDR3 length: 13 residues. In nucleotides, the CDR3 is TGTGCCAGTGGGGCGGCGAGGTCCTACGAGCAGTACTTC. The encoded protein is CASGAARSYEQYF.

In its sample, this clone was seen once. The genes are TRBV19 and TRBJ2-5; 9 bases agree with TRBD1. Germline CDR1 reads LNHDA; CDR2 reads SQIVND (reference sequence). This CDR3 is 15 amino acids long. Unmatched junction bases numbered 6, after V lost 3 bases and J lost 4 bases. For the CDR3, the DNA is TGTGCCAGTAGTATGGTTACAGGGGGCACAGAGACCCAGTACTTC. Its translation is CASSMVTGGTETQYF.

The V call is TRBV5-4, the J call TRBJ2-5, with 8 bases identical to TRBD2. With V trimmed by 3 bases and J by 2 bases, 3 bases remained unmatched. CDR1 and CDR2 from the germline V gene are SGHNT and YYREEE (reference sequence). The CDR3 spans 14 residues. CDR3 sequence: CASSSGTRQETQYF. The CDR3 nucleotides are TGTGCCAGCAGCTCCGGGACTAGGCAAGAGACCCAGTACTTC.

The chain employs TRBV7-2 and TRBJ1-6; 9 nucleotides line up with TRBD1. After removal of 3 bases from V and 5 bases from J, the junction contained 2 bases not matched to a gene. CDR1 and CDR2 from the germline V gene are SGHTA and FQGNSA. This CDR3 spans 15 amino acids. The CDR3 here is CASSFGTGNNSPLHF. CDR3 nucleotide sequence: TGTGCCAGCAGCTTCGGGACAGGGAATAATTCACCCCTCCACTTT.

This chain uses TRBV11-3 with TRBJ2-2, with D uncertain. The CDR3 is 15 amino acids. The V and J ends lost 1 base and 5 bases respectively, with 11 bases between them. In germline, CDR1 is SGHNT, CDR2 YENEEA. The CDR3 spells CASSLVRSWTGELFF. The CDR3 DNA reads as TGTGCCAGCAGCTTAGTTCGCAGCTGGACCGGGGAGCTGTTTTTT.

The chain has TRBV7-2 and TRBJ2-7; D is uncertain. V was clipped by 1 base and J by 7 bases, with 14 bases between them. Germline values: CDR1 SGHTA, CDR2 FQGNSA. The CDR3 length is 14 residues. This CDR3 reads CASSLDREVEEQYF. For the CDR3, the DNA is TGTGCCAGCAGCTTAGATAGGGAAGTGGAGGAGCAGTACTTC.

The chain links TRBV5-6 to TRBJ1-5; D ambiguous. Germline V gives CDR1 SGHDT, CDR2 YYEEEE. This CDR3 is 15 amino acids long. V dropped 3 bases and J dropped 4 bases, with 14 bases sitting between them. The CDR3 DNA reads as TGTGCCAGCAGCTATGGGCCCCGGGGAAATCAGCCCCAGCATTTT. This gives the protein CASSYGPRGNQPQHF.

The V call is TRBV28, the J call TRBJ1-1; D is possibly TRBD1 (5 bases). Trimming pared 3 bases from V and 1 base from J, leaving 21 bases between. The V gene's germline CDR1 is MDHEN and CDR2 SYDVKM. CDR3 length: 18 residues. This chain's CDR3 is CASSLPLLLQGTNTEAFF. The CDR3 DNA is TGTGCCAGCAGTTTGCCACTCCTTCTTCAAGGGACGAACACTGAAGCTTTCTTT.

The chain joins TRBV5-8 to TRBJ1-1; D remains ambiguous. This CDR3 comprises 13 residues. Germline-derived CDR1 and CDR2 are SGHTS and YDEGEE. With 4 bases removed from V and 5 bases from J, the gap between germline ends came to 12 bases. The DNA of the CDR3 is TGTGCCAGCAGCCCCTACGGGCGGACTGAAGCTTTCTTT. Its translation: CASSPYGRTEAFF. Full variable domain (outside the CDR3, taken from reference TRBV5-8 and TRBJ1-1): EAGVTQSPTHLIKTRGQQATLRCSPISGHTSVYWYQQALGLGLQFLLWYDEGEERNRGNFPPRFSGRQFPNYSSELNVNALELEDSALYLCASSPYGRTEAFFGQGTRLTVV.

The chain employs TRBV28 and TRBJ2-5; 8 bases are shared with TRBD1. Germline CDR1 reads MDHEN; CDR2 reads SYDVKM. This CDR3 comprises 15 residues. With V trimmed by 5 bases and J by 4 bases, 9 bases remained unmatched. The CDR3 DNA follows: TGTGCCAGCAGTCGGGCAGGGGGCAACCCAGAGACCCAGTACTTC. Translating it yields CASSRAGGNPETQYF.

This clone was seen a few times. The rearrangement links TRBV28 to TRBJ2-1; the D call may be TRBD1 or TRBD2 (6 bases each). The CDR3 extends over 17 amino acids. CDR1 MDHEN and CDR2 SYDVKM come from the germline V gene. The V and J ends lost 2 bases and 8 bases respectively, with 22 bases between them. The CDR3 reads CASSLSWRFGGRDEQFF. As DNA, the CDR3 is TGTGCCAGCAGTTTAAGTTGGAGGTTTGGGGGGCGGGATGAGCAGTTCTTC.

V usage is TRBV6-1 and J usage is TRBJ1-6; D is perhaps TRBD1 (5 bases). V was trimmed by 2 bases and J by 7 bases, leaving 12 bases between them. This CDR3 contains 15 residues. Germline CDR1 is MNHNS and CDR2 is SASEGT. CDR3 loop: CASSEQGFGNSPLHF. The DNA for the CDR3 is TGTGCCAGCAGTGAACAGGGTTTCGGCAATTCACCCCTCCACTTT.